The T cell receptor (beta chain) described here comes from a study of blood T cell repertoires in COVID-19. Germline V CDR1 and CDR2: LGHDT, YNNKEL (reference sequence). The J segment lost 6 bases and the V segment lost 0 bases, leaving 12 bases of the junction unmatched. The CDR3 totals 18 residues. Libraries were prepared by immunoSEQ multiplex PCR; TCRdb keeps only in-frame clonotypes and omits some of them. Here the sample spans about 100,000 clones, approximately 88% being singletons. V is TRBV3-1 (or the pseudogene TRBV3-2) and J is TRBJ2-2; 8 bases agree with TRBD2. The receptor comes from a woman in her sixties or seventies with acute or convalescent COVID-19. Sequences were obtained from peripheral blood. The CDR3 DNA is TGTGCCAGCAGCCAAGATCCCTCTTTTTCGGGGGGGCCCGGGGAGCTGTTTTTT. Amino acids: CASSQDPSFSGGPGELFF.